Listed below are T cell receptor beta chains from one sample, sequenced in a study of CD8+ T cells in alopecia areata. The method was immunoSEQ multiplex PCR; TCRdb's version includes in-frame clones alone and lacks a portion of them. The sample contains approximately 170,000 clones, approximately 62% of which appear only once. The sample was CD4+ T cells sorted from blood, taken at week 24, from a patient treated with tofacitinib. These receptor sequences come from a human donor with alopecia areata. Each CDR3 is given with its conserved first and last residue. The D gene is left open where the match is weak. The listing skips clone size in some rows; elsewhere it reads once, few, many or a size class.

d_gene	v_gene	abundance	j_gene	CDR3nt	CDR3aa
TRBD1	TRBV5-1	-	TRBJ1-1	TGCGCCAGCGGGACAGGGGACAACCAGGGTACTGAAGCTTTCTTT	CASGTGDNQGTEAFF
TRBD2	TRBV10-3	few	TRBJ2-1	TGTGCCATCACTCGGACTAGCTCCTACAATGAGCAGTTCTTC	CAITRTSSYNEQFF
-	TRBV5-6	few	TRBJ1-6	TGTGCCAGCAGCTTGGCTGACGCAGGCCACCACTTT	CASSLADAGHHF
-	TRBV29-1	-	TRBJ2-5	TGCAGCGTGCAGGGTTCAGAGACCCAGTACTTC	CSVQGSETQYF
-	TRBV5-1	-	TRBJ2-2	TGCGCCAGCAGCTTGGAAGTGAACACCGGGGAGCTGTTTTTT	CASSLEVNTGELFF
-	TRBV29-1	few	TRBJ2-5	TGCAGCGTCGGGGACAATTTGAAGACCCAGTACTTC	CSVGDNLKTQYF
TRBD1	TRBV6-5	-	TRBJ1-1	TGTGCCAGCACTCAGGGACAGGGCTACACTGAAGCTTTCTTT	CASTQGQGYTEAFF
-	TRBV2	-	TRBJ2-5	TGTGCCAGCAGGCCCTTCAGGGAGACCCAGTACTTC	CASRPFRETQYF
TRBD1	TRBV30	-	TRBJ2-7	TGTGCCTGGATCGGACAGGGGGATCTCGAGCAGTACTTC	CAWIGQGDLEQYF
-	TRBV7-8	-	TRBJ1-5	TGTGCCAGCGATACAAATAACAGGGCGGGTAGCAATCAGCCCCAGCATTTT	CASDTNNRAGSNQPQHF
-	TRBV5-6	-	TRBJ1-2	TGTGCCAGCAGCTTGGGGGACACCTCGGACTATGGCTACACCTTC	CASSLGDTSDYGYTF
TRBD1	TRBV6-5	few	TRBJ2-7	TGTGCCAGCATTGGACAGGGGACCTACGAGCAGTACTTC	CASIGQGTYEQYF
TRBD1	TRBV30	-	TRBJ1-1	TGTGCCTGGAGTCCCAACAGGGGATTTCAAGCTTTCTTT	CAWSPNRGFQAFF
-	TRBV29-1	-	TRBJ1-1	TGCAGCGTTGTTAGGGATGAAGCTTTCTTT	CSVVRDEAFF
-	TRBV18	-	TRBJ1-5	TGTGCCAGCTCACCACTCGGTAGCAATCAGCCCCAGCATTTT	CASSPLGSNQPQHF
-	TRBV30	once	TRBJ2-7	TGTGCCTGGAGTGTACGCTACGAGCAGTACTTC	CAWSVRYEQYF
-	TRBV5-1	-	TRBJ2-5	TGCGCCAGCAGCGGCCAAAAAGAGACCCAGTACTTC	CASSGQKETQYF